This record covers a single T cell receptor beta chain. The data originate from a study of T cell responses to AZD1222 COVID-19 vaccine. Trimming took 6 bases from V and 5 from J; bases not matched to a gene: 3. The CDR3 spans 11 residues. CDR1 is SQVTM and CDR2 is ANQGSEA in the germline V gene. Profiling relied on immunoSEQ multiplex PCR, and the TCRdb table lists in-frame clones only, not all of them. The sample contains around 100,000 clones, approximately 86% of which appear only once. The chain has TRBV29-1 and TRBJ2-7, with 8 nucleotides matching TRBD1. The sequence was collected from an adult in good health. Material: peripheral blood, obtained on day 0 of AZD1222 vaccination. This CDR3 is CSVGQGHEQYF. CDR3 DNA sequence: TGCAGCGTAGGACAGGGCCACGAGCAGTACTTC.